This is a list of T cell receptor beta chains from one sample in a study of T-cell reconstitution after alpha-beta-depleted transplantation in children. TCRdb reanalysed the PCR reads using MiXCR and keeps one entry per CDR3 protein. The sample contains around 500,000 distinct CDR3 sequences, approximately 12% of which appear only once. The sample here was PBMCs from the stem cell graft donor, taken from the stem cell graft. Every receptor here comes from a human donor who donated a stem cell graft to a child with combined immunodeficiency. Each CDR3 is given without its conserved first and last residue. D genes are given only for firm matches. A clone size is listed for some rows: how often the clone was seen (once, few, many), or a class if it is expanded.

CDR3 length: 12
D gene: .
J gene: TRBJ2-5
clone size: many
V gene: TRBV7-9
CDR3 protein: ASSLARERETQY

CDR3 length: 12
D gene: .
J gene: TRBJ2-7
clone size: many
V gene: TRBV20-1
CDR3 protein: SAWTGTDSYEQY

CDR3 length: 11
D gene: TRBD1
J gene: TRBJ1-1
clone size: few
V gene: TRBV6-1
CDR3 protein: ATKDRGETEAF

CDR3 length: 12
D gene: .
J gene: TRBJ2-3
clone size: few
V gene: TRBV12-3/TRBV12-4
CDR3 protein: ASRVGEGTDTQY

CDR3 length: 12
D gene: .
J gene: TRBJ2-7
clone size: many
V gene: TRBV28
CDR3 protein: ASNYQGTLYEQY

CDR3 length: 16
D gene: .
J gene: TRBJ2-1
clone size: once
V gene: TRBV12-3/TRBV12-4
CDR3 protein: ASSPKDLQGFTYNEQF

CDR3 length: 12
D gene: .
J gene: TRBJ2-2
clone size: few
V gene: TRBV9
CDR3 protein: ASSGQPNTGELF

CDR3 length: 14
D gene: TRBD1
J gene: TRBJ2-1
clone size: many
V gene: TRBV27
CDR3 protein: ASSPIVGQGNNEQF

CDR3 length: 12
D gene: .
J gene: TRBJ2-7
clone size: many
V gene: TRBV12-3/TRBV12-4
CDR3 protein: ASSSDTLSYEQY

CDR3 length: 16
D gene: TRBD2
J gene: TRBJ2-3
clone size: many
V gene: TRBV11-2
CDR3 protein: ASSPIPGLAGVTDTQY

CDR3 length: 16
D gene: TRBD1
J gene: TRBJ2-3
clone size: few
V gene: TRBV9
CDR3 protein: ASSVDGSGTGDLDTQY

CDR3 length: 13
D gene: TRBD1
J gene: TRBJ2-1
clone size: many
V gene: TRBV10-3
CDR3 protein: AISESLTGGNEQF

CDR3 length: 13
D gene: .
J gene: TRBJ1-2
clone size: .
V gene: TRBV15
CDR3 protein: ATSRDSAKGYGYT

CDR3 length: 13
D gene: .
J gene: TRBJ2-2
clone size: many
V gene: TRBV5-1
CDR3 protein: ATRAGTSNTGELF

CDR3 length: 10
D gene: .
J gene: TRBJ2-2
clone size: .
V gene: TRBV5-1
CDR3 protein: ASSGASGELF

CDR3 length: 9
D gene: .
J gene: TRBJ2-1
clone size: few
V gene: TRBV12-3/TRBV12-4
CDR3 protein: ASSTNNEQF

CDR3 length: 12
D gene: .
J gene: TRBJ2-7
clone size: few
V gene: TRBV15
CDR3 protein: ATSNSGGAYEQY

CDR3 length: 13
D gene: TRBD1
J gene: TRBJ2-1
clone size: .
V gene: TRBV15
CDR3 protein: ATSRGQGSYNEQF

CDR3 length: 12
D gene: TRBD1
J gene: TRBJ2-2
clone size: .
V gene: TRBV7-9
CDR3 protein: ASSDGQGAGELF

CDR3 length: 13
D gene: .
J gene: TRBJ2-1
clone size: .
V gene: TRBV5-1
CDR3 protein: ASSSEARSYNEQF

CDR3 length: 12
D gene: .
J gene: TRBJ2-2
clone size: few
V gene: TRBV12-3/TRBV12-4
CDR3 protein: ASSIRHNTGELF

CDR3 length: 15
D gene: .
J gene: TRBJ2-1
clone size: few
V gene: TRBV20-1
CDR3 protein: SAPGTGGAVTYNEQF

CDR3 length: 10
D gene: TRBD2
J gene: TRBJ2-7
clone size: few
V gene: TRBV20-1
CDR3 protein: SAVPSGNEQY

CDR3 length: 14
D gene: TRBD1
J gene: TRBJ2-2
clone size: many
V gene: TRBV14
CDR3 protein: ASRTTGGGYTGELF

CDR3 length: 13
D gene: TRBD1
J gene: TRBJ2-5
clone size: .
V gene: TRBV6-2/TRBV6-3
CDR3 protein: ASRRQGVSWSAQY

CDR3 length: 12
D gene: TRBD1
J gene: TRBJ1-5
clone size: .
V gene: TRBV6-1
CDR3 protein: ASSPGGFFQPQH

CDR3 length: 11
D gene: .
J gene: TRBJ2-3
clone size: few
V gene: TRBV6-6
CDR3 protein: ASCRGVTDTQY

CDR3 length: 15
D gene: .
J gene: TRBJ1-1
clone size: few
V gene: TRBV12-5
CDR3 protein: ASGLLHEGGEYTEAF

CDR3 length: 13
D gene: .
J gene: TRBJ2-5
clone size: few
V gene: TRBV7-2
CDR3 protein: ASQVSGTTQETQY

CDR3 length: 12
D gene: .
J gene: TRBJ1-5
clone size: .
V gene: TRBV12-3/TRBV12-4
CDR3 protein: ASSFLQTSQPQH

CDR3 length: 15
D gene: TRBD2
J gene: TRBJ2-7
clone size: .
V gene: TRBV28
CDR3 protein: ASSHGLAGVVSYEQY

CDR3 length: 14
D gene: .
J gene: TRBJ2-7
clone size: few
V gene: TRBV12-3/TRBV12-4
CDR3 protein: ASSLGSAGKPYEQY

CDR3 length: 14
D gene: .
J gene: TRBJ2-1
clone size: once
V gene: TRBV18
CDR3 protein: ASSPLEGVSYNEQF

CDR3 length: 13
D gene: TRBD2
J gene: TRBJ2-1
clone size: many
V gene: TRBV12-3/TRBV12-4
CDR3 protein: ASRGLAGGINEQF

CDR3 length: 14
D gene: .
J gene: TRBJ2-5
clone size: .
V gene: TRBV7-6
CDR3 protein: ASSLAQGLYQETQY

CDR3 length: 13
D gene: .
J gene: TRBJ2-3
clone size: few
V gene: TRBV25-1
CDR3 protein: ASSPHPLARDTQY

CDR3 length: 8
D gene: .
J gene: TRBJ1-1
clone size: few
V gene: TRBV30
CDR3 protein: AMGDTEAF

CDR3 length: 13
D gene: .
J gene: TRBJ2-7
clone size: .
V gene: TRBV29-1
CDR3 protein: SVDSLAGSAYEQY

CDR3 length: 15
D gene: .
J gene: TRBJ1-6
clone size: .
V gene: TRBV4-2
CDR3 protein: ASSRVVGTGDNSPLH

CDR3 length: 14
D gene: TRBD2
J gene: TRBJ2-3
clone size: few
V gene: TRBV30
CDR3 protein: AWSWGLVVRTDTQY

CDR3 length: 17
D gene: TRBD1
J gene: TRBJ2-6
clone size: many
V gene: TRBV20-1
CDR3 protein: SARGTGGLGESGANVLT

CDR3 length: 12
D gene: .
J gene: TRBJ2-7
clone size: many
V gene: TRBV13
CDR3 protein: ASSLAVSSYEQY

CDR3 length: 10
D gene: .
J gene: TRBJ1-1
clone size: .
V gene: TRBV25-1
CDR3 protein: ASSGPTQAAF

CDR3 length: 13
D gene: TRBD2
J gene: TRBJ2-3
clone size: .
V gene: TRBV7-9
CDR3 protein: ASSPLAGGSDTQY

CDR3 length: 12
D gene: TRBD1
J gene: TRBJ1-2
clone size: .
V gene: TRBV12-3/TRBV12-4
CDR3 protein: ASSIGTGSYGYT

CDR3 length: 12
D gene: .
J gene: TRBJ2-7
clone size: many
V gene: TRBV6-2/TRBV6-3
CDR3 protein: ASSYVGGPYEQY

CDR3 length: 14
D gene: TRBD2
J gene: TRBJ2-5
clone size: few
V gene: TRBV12-3/TRBV12-4
CDR3 protein: ASSSLAGEYGETQY

CDR3 length: 14
D gene: TRBD2
J gene: TRBJ2-1
clone size: .
V gene: TRBV7-3
CDR3 protein: ASSTWGGSSFNEQF

CDR3 length: 12
D gene: .
J gene: TRBJ2-7
clone size: few
V gene: TRBV13
CDR3 protein: ASSSFRGSYEQY

CDR3 length: 13
D gene: .
J gene: TRBJ2-3
clone size: .
V gene: TRBV7-9
CDR3 protein: ASSSNGWFTDTQY

CDR3 length: 18
D gene: TRBD1
J gene: TRBJ1-1
clone size: many
V gene: TRBV12-3/TRBV12-4
CDR3 protein: ASSSTGQTPFFRLNTEAF

CDR3 length: 17
D gene: .
J gene: TRBJ2-3
clone size: many
V gene: TRBV7-6
CDR3 protein: ASSLVGRATVLSEDTQY

CDR3 length: 11
D gene: .
J gene: TRBJ1-1
clone size: many
V gene: TRBV24-1
CDR3 protein: ATSDLFGTEAF

CDR3 length: 11
D gene: .
J gene: TRBJ2-3
clone size: .
V gene: TRBV28
CDR3 protein: ASSAPDRDTQY